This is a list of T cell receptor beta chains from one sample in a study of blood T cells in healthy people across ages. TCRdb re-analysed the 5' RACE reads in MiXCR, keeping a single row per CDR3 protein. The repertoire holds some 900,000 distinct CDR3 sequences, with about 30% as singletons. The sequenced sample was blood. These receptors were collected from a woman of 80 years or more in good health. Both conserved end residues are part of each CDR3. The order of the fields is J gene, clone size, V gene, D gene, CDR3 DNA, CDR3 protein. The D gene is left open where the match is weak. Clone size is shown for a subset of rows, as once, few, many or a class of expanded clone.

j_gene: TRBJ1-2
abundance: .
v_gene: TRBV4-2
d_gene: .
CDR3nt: TGTGCCAGCAGCCAACAATTGCCGGGACTGATCTATGGCTACACCTTC
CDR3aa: CASSQQLPGLIYGYTF

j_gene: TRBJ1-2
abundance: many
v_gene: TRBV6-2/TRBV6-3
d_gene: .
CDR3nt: TGTGCCAGCAGTTACAGGCAGATTAACTATGGCTACACCTTC
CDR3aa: CASSYRQINYGYTF

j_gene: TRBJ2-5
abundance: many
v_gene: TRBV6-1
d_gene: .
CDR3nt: TGTGCCAGCACCCCATCCAGGGGTGAGACCCAGTACTTC
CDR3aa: CASTPSRGETQYF

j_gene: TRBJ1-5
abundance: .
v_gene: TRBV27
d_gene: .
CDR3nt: TGTGCCAGCAGTCGGGATAGTGTCCGCAATCAGCCCCAGCATTTT
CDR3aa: CASSRDSVRNQPQHF

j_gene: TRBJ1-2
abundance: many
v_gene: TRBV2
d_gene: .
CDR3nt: TGTGCCATCCTGACTTCCGCCCTGGGGGCCTATGGCTACACCTTC
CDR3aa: CAILTSALGAYGYTF

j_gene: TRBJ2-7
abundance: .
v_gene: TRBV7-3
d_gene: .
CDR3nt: TGTGCCAGCAGCTTAAACGAAATAAGGGGGGGGACTATCTACGAGCAGTACTTC
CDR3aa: CASSLNEIRGGTIYEQYF

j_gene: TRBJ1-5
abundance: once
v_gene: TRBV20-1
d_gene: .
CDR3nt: TGCAGTGCGGGGGCCCCAAATCAGCCCCAGCATTTT
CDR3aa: CSAGAPNQPQHF

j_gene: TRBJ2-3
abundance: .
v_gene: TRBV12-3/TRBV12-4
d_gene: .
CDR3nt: TGTGCCAGCAGGACTGTGAGCGCAGATGCGCAGTATTTT
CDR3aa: CASRTVSADAQYF

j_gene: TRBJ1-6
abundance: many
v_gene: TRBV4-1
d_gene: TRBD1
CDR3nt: TGCGCCAGCAGCCAATTTTTTCTAGGAGGGGACAGCGTTTCACCCCTCCACTTT
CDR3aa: CASSQFFLGGDSVSPLHF

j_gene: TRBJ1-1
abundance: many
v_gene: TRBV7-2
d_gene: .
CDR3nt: TGTGCCAGCAGCTTAGATCGGTGGGCCACTGAAGCTTTCTTT
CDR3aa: CASSLDRWATEAFF

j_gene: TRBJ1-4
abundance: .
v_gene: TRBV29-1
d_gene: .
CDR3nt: TGCAGCGTTGGAGGGCAGGGGAATGAAAAACTGTTTTTT
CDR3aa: CSVGGQGNEKLFF

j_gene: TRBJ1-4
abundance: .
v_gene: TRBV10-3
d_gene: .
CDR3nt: TGTGCCATCAGTGAGGGCAGGGAGTTGACTTACACGGCTAATGAAAAACTGTTTTTT
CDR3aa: CAISEGRELTYTANEKLFF

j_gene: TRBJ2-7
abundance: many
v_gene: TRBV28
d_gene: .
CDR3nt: TGTGCCAGCAGTTTAGCAAATTTCCTACACGAGCAGTACTTC
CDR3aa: CASSLANFLHEQYF

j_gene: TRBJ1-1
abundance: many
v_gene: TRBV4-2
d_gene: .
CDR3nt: TGTGCCAGCAGCCAACCCCCGGACACGAACACTGAAGCTTTCTTT
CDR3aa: CASSQPPDTNTEAFF

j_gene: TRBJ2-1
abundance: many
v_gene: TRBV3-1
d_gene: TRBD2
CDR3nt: TGTGCCAGCAGCCCCCGACCCGCTAGCGGGACCCCTTACAATGAGCAGTTCTTC
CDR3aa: CASSPRPASGTPYNEQFF

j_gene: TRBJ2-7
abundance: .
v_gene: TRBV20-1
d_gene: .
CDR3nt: TGCAGTGCTAGAGACACGATCGGGACGGGGGACTCCTACGAGCAGTACTTC
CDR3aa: CSARDTIGTGDSYEQYF

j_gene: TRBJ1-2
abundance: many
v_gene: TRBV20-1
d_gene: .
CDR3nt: TGCAGTGCTAGAGATCACAACTATGGCTACACCTTC
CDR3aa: CSARDHNYGYTF

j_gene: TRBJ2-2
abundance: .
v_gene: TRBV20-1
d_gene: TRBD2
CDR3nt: TGCAGTGCTAGGAGGCTAGCGGGGATCACCGGGGAGCTGTTTTTT
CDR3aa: CSARRLAGITGELFF

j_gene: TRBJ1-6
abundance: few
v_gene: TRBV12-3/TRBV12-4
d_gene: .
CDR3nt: TGTGCCAGCAGTTTAAGGATGGGGAATTCACCCCTCCACTTT
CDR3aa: CASSLRMGNSPLHF

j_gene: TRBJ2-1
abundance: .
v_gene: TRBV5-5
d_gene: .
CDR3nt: TGTGCCAGCAGCGCAACCGGTACCTCTCCCAATGAGCAGTTCTTC
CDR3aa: CASSATGTSPNEQFF

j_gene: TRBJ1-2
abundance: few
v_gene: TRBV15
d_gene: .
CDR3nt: TGTGCCACCAGCAGAGTGGGGGGTGGTCAGGGGCGAGGCTACACCTTC
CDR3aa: CATSRVGGGQGRGYTF

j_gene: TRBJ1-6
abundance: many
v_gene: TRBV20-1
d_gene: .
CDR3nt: TGCAGTGCTAGGGACAGCCCGGCTTCACCCCTCCACTTT
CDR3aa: CSARDSPASPLHF

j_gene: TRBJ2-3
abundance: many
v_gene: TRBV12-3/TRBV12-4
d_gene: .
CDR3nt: TGTGCCAGCAGTTCGACTATCCCATCACAGATACGCAGTATGGTGTATTTT
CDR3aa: CASSSTIPSQIRSMVYF

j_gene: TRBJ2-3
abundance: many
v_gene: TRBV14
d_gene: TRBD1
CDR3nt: TGTGCCAGCAGCCTTATGACAGGGCTGGATACGCAGTATTTT
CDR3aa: CASSLMTGLDTQYF

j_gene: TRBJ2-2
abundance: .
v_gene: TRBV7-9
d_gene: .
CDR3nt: TGTGCCAGCAGGCACAGGGAAACCGGGGAGCTGTTTTTT
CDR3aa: CASRHRETGELFF

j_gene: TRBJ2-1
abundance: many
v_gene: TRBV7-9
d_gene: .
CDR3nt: TGTGCCAGCAGCCACGGCCAGTACAATGAGCAGTTCTTC
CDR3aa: CASSHGQYNEQFF

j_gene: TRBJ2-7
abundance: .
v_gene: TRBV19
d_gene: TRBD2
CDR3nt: TGTGCCAGTAGGCCCGGACAGGGGAACCCGACTAGCGGGGGCAAGTACTTC
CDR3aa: CASRPGQGNPTSGGKYF

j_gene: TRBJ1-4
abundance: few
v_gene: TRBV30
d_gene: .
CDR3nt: TGTGCCTGGAGTGACGGGGCAAGCAAAAAACTGTTTTTT
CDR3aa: CAWSDGASKKLFF

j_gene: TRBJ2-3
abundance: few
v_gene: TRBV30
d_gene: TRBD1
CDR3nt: TGTGCCTGGAGTCCGACAGGGGATACGCAGTATTTT
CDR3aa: CAWSPTGDTQYF

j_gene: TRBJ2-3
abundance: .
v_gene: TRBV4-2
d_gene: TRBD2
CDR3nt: TGTGCCAGCAGCCAAATGGGCGGGGGGTCCACAGATACGCAGTATTTT
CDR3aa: CASSQMGGGSTDTQYF

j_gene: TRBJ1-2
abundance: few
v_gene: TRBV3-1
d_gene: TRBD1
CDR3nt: TGTGCCAGCAGCCAAGCTCGGACAGGGGGCGCTGGCTACACCTTC
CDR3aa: CASSQARTGGAGYTF

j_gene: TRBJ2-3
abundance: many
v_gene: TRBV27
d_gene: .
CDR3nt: TGTGCCAGCAGTTCCCCTTACGTGGGAGATACGCAGTATTTT
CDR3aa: CASSSPYVGDTQYF

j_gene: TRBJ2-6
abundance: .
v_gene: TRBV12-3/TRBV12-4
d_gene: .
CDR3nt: TGTGCCAGCAGTTTGGGGCTTGGGTTACATGGGGCCAACGTCCTGACTTTC
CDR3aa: CASSLGLGLHGANVLTF

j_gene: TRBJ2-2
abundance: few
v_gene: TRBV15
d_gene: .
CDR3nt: TGTGCCACCAGCGGACTCCACAAGAACACCGGGGAGCTGTTTTTT
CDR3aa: CATSGLHKNTGELFF

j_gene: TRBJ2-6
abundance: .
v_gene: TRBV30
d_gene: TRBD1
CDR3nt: TGTGCTGAAGGACAGGCGCTCTCTGGGGCCAACGTCCTGACTTTC
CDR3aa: CAEGQALSGANVLTF

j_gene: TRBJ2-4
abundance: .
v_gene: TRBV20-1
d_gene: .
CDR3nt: TGCAGTGCTAGGCAGACCTTTGGGGTGTACAATGAGCAGTACTTC
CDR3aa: CSARQTFGVYNEQYF

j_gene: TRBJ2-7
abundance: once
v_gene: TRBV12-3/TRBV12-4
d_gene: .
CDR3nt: TGTGCCAGCAGCCCGCCTACTAGTTACGAGCAGTACTTC
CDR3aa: CASSPPTSYEQYF